This T cell receptor (beta chain) came from a study of blood T cell repertoires in COVID-19. Study-wide background: PBMCs, B-cell-depleted T cells, or T cells provided the cDNA or gDNA that made up the material.

Using immunoSEQ multiplex PCR, the repertoire was profiled, and TCRdb retains in-frame clones only, with some absent. Among a few hundred thousand clones listed, approximately 85% were seen once. The germline gives CDR1 KGHDR, CDR2 SFDVKD. Unmatched junction bases numbered 6, after V lost 12 bases and J lost 3 bases. CDR3 length equals 12 residues. The sequenced sample was peripheral blood. The chain couples TRBV24-1 to TRBJ1-2; 7 bases match TRBD1. This receptor was identified in a human donor in a cohort sampled during active COVID-19. The CDR3: CASQGKDYGYTF. CDR3 bases: TGTGCCTCACAGGGGAAAGACTATGGCTACACCTTC.